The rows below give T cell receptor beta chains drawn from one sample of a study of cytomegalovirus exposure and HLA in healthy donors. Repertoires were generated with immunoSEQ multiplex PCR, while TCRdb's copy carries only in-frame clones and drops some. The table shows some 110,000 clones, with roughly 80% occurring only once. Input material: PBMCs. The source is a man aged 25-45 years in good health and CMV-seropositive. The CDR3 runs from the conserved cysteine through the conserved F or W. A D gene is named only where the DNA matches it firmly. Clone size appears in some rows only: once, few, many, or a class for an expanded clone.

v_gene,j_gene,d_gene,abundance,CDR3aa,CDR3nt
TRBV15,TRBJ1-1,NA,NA,CATSRATDEAFF,TGTGCCACCAGCAGAGCAACAGACGAAGCTTTCTTT
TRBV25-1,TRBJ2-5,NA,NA,CASTRETQYF,TGTGCCAGCACCCGGGAGACCCAGTACTTC
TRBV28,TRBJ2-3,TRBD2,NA,CASSLLREATQYF,TGTGCCAGCAGTTTATTGCGGGAGGCTACGCAGTATTTT
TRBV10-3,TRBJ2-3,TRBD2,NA,CAVAGSTDTQYF,TGTGCCGTAGCGGGGAGCACAGATACGCAGTATTTT
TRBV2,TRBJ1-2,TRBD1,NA,CASSEPDRGRSRYGYTF,TGTGCCAGCAGTGAACCGGACAGGGGGAGATCGCGGTATGGCTACACCTTC
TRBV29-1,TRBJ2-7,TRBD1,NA,CSVAYRDRPSHEQYF,TGCAGCGTGGCATACCGGGACAGGCCGAGCCACGAGCAGTACTTC
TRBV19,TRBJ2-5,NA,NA,CASSIEMRSGTQYF,TGTGCCAGTAGTATAGAAATGCGATCCGGGACCCAGTACTTC
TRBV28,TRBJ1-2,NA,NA,CASSLPDYYGYTF,TGTGCCAGCAGTTTGCCGGACTACTATGGCTACACCTTC
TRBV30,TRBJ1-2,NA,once,CAWRGFGGGFYGYTF,TGTGCCTGGAGAGGTTTTGGGGGAGGGTTCTATGGCTACACCTTC
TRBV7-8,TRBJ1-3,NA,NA,CASSLQGLTGNTIYF,TGTGCCAGCAGCTTGCAGGGGCTCACTGGAAACACCATATATTTT
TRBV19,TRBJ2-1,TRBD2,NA,CASSMGGSVVEQFF,TGTGCCAGTAGTATGGGCGGGAGTGTGGTTGAGCAGTTCTTC
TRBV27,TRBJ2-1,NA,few,CASSRNSLFPGYNEQFF,TGTGCCAGCAGTCGTAACTCCCTCTTTCCCGGTTACAATGAGCAGTTCTTC
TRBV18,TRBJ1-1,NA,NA,CASSPDRLNTEAFF,TGTGCCAGCTCACCAGACAGACTGAACACTGAAGCTTTCTTT